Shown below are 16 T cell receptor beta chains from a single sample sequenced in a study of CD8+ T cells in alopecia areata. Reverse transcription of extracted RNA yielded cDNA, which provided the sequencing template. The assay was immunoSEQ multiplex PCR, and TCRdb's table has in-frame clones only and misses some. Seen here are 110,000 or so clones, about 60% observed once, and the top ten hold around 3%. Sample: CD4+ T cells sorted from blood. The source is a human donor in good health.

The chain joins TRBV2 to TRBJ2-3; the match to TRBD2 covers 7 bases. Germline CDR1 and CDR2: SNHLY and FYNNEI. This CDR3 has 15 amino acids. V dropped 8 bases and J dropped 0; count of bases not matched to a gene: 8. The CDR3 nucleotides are TGTGCCAGCGAGGAGCGGGGTTCTAGCACAGATACGCAGTATTTT. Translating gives CASEERGSSTDTQYF.

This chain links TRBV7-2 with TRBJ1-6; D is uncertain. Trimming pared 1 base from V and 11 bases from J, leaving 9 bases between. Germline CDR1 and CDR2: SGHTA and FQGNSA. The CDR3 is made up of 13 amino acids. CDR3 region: CASSLGAGPPLHF. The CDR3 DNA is TGTGCCAGCAGCTTAGGGGCAGGTCCACCCCTCCACTTT.

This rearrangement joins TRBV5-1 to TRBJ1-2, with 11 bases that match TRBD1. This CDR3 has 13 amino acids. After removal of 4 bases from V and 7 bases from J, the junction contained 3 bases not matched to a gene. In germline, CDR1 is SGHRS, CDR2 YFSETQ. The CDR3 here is CASSPGTGGGYTF. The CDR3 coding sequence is TGCGCCAGCAGCCCCGGGACAGGGGGTGGCTACACCTTC.

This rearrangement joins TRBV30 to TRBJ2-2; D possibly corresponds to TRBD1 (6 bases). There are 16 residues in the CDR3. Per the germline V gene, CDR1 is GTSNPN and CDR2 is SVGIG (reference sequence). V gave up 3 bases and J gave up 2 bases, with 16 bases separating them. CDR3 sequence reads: CAWSATGTFNTGELFF. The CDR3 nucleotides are TGTGCCTGGAGCGCCACCGGGACATTTAACACCGGGGAGCTGTTTTTT. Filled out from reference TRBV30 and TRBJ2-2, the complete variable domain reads SQTIHQWPATLVQPVGSPLSLECTVEGTSNPNLYWYRQAAGRGLQLLFYSVGIGQISSEVPQNLSASRPQDRQFILSSKKLLLSDSGFYLCAWSATGTFNTGELFFGEGSRLTVL.

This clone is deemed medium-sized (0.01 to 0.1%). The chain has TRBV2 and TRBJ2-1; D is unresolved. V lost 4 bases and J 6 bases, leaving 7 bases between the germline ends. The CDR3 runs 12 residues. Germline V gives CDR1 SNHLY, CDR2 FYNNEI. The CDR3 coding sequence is TGTGCCAGCAGTGGCGATCCCAATGAGCAGTTCTTC. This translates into CASSGDPNEQFF. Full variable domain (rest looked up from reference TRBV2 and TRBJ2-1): EPEVTQTPSHQVTQMGQEVILRCVPISNHLYFYWYRQILGQKVEFLVSFYNNEISEKSEIFDDQFSVERPDGSNFTLKIRSTKLEDSAMYFCASSGDPNEQFFGPGTRLTVL.

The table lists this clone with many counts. The CDR3 region has the DNA TGTGCCAGCAGCTTAGAAGCGGACACCGGGGAGCTGTTTTTT. This codes for CASSLEADTGELFF. The V and J genes are TRBV7-9 and TRBJ2-2; weak D call: TRBD2 (5 bases). Trimming left V 1 base short and J 3 bases short, with 6 bases between. Germline loops: CDR1 SEHNR, CDR2 FQNEAQ (reference sequence). The CDR3 loop spans 14 amino acids.

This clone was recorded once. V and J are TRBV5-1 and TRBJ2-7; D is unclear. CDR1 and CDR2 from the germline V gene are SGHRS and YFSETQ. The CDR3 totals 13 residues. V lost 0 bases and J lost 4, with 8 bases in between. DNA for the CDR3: TGCGCCAGCAGCTTGGGCGACAAATACGAGCAGTACTTC. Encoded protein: CASSLGDKYEQYF.

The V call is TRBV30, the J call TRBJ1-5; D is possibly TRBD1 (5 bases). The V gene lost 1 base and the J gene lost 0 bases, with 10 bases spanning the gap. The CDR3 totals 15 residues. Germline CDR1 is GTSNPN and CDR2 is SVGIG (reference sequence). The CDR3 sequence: CAWSEEGISNQPQHF. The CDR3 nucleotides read TGTGCCTGGAGTGAGGAGGGGATTAGCAATCAGCCCCAGCATTTT. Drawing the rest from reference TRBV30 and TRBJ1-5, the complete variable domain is SQTIHQWPATLVQPVGSPLSLECTVEGTSNPNLYWYRQAAGRGLQLLFYSVGIGQISSEVPQNLSASRPQDRQFILSSKKLLLSDSGFYLCAWSEEGISNQPQHFGDGTRLSIL.

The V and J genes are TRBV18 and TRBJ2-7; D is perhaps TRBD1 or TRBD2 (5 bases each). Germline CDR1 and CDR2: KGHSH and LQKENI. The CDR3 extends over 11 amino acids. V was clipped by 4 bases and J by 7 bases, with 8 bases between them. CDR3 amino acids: CASSLGEEQYF. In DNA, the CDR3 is TGTGCCAGCTCACTAGGGGAGGAGCAGTACTTC. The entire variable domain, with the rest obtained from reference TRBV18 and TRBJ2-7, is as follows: NAGVMQNPRHLVRRRGQEARLRCSPMKGHSHVYWYRQLPEEGLKFMVYLQKENIIDESGMPKERFSAEFPKEGPSILRIQQVVRGDSAAYFCASSLGEEQYFGPGTRLTVT.

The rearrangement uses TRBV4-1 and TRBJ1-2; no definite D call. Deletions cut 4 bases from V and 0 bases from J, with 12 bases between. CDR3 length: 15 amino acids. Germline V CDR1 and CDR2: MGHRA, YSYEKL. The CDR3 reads CASSLRGFSNYGYTF. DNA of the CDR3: TGCGCCAGCAGCCTTCGGGGATTTTCTAACTATGGCTACACCTTC.

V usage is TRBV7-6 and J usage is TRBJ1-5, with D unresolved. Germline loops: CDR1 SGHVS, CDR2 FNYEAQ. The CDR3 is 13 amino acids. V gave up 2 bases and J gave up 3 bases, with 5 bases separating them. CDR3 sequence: CASSLQVNQPQHF. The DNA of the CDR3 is TGTGCCAGCAGCTTACAGGTCAATCAGCCCCAGCATTTT.

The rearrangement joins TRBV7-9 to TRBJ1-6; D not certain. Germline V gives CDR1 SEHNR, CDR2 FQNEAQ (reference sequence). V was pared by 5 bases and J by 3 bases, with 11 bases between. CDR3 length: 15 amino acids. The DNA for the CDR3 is TGTGCCAGCAGCAAACTTTCCCTCTATAATTCACCCCTCCACTTT. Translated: CASSKLSLYNSPLHF.

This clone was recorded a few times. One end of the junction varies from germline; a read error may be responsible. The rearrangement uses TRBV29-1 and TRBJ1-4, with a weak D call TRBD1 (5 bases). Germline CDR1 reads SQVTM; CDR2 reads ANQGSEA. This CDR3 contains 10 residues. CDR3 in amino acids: CSVEEGREIF. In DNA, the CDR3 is TGCAGCGTTGAAGAAGGCAGGGAAATTTTT.

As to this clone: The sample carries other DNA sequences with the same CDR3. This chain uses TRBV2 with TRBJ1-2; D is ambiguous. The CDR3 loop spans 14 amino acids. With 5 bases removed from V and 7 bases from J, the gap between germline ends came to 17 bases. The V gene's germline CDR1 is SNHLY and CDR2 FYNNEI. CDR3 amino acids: CASSPERGLGGYTF. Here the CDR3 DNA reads TGTGCCAGCAGTCCCGAGAGAGGGCTAGGTGGCTACACCTTC.

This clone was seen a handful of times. The DNA for the CDR3 is TGTGCCAGCGGCGATAGGAGTTCACCCCTCCACTTT. Amino acid sequence: CASGDRSSPLHF. The chain employs TRBV9 and TRBJ1-6, with D hard to call. This CDR3 comprises 12 residues. V was shortened by 7 bases and J by 9 bases, with 11 bases between the two germline ends. Germline lookup yields CDR1 SGDLS and CDR2 YYNGEE.

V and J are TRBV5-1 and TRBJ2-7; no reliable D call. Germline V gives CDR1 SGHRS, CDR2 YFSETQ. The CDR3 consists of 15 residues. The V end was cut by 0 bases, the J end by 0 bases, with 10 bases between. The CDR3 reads CASSLGGASSYEQYF. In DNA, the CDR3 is TGCGCCAGCAGCTTGGGAGGCGCGAGCTCCTACGAGCAGTACTTC.